This T cell receptor (beta chain) was documented in a study of response to subunit inactivated influenza vaccine. TCRdb called the RT-PCR reads again in MiXCR, with one record for every CDR3 protein. The sample records hundreds of thousands of distinct CDR3 sequences, more than 11% being singletons. Overall study findings and caveats: The study's authors posited that every seasonal influenza vaccination enlists few new T cells.

The table lists this clonotype with a few counts. The target antigen is unknown. The clonotype originates from a man in his forties or fifties who received an inactivated influenza vaccine. This specimen consisted of PBMCs from blood, obtained 14 to 15 days before vaccination.

The CDR3 DNA follows: TGTGCCAGCAGCCAACCAGCAGGGGGTTTTACAGATACGCAGTATTTT. Protein product: CASSQPAGGFTDTQYF. The genes are TRBV14 and TRBJ2-3; 7 bases map to TRBD1. Germline V gives CDR1 SGHDN, CDR2 FVKESK. Trimming cost V 2 bases and J 3 bases; bases outside gene matches: 8. The CDR3 spans 16 residues. Full variable domain (missing parts from reference TRBV14 and TRBJ2-3): EAGVTQFPSHSVIEKGQTVTLRCDPISGHDNLYWYRRVMGKEIKFLLHFVKESKQDESGMPNNRFLAERTGGTYSTLKVQPAELEDSGVYFCASSQPAGGFTDTQYFGPGTRLTVL.